What follows are 27 T cell receptor beta chains derived from one specimen sequenced in a study of human thymus T cells (dated by TCRdb to the early 2020s). Preparation of the library involved the immunoSEQ multiplex PCR assay. Drawn from immuneACCESS, this table holds only the in-frame rearrangements with V and J called that TCRdb kept. Clones are partly lost; checked studies trace under half to an unresolved V gene and leave the rest unexplained. Present in this sample are roughly 130,000 clones, about 94% of which were seen just once. The ten top clones hold around 0.025% of the sample. Thymus tissue was obtained as surgical resects removed during corrective cardiac surgery. The specimen was thymus tissue. Receptors were obtained from a boy in the first two years of life with a congenital heart defect but otherwise immunologically healthy.

The genes are TRBV7-9 and TRBJ1-3; the match to TRBD1 covers 12 bases. The CDR3 runs to 18 residues. The germline gives CDR1 SEHNR, CDR2 FQNEAQ (reference sequence). J gave up 3 bases and V 4 bases, and 10 bases lay outside the gene matches. In DNA form, the CDR3 reads TGTGCCAGCAGCTCGGAGTGGGACAGGGGGCCCGATGGAAACACCATATATTTT. Its translation is CASSSEWDRGPDGNTIYF.

The gene calls are TRBV11-1 and TRBJ2-1; no definite D call. V was shortened by 0 bases and J by 5 bases, with 14 bases between the two germline ends. Germline V CDR1 and CDR2: SGHAT, FQDESV (reference sequence). The CDR3 spans 16 residues. The CDR3 DNA sequence: TGTGCCAGCAGCTTAGCGATTCTAGGTGGGGACAATGAGCAGTTCTTC. This translates into CASSLAILGGDNEQFF.

The chain combines TRBV5-5 with TRBJ2-7, with a possible D match to TRBD1 (6 bases). The CDR3 is made up of 14 amino acids. Germline CDR1 SGHKS, CDR2 YYEKEE (reference sequence). Trimming took off 1 base at V and 4 bases at J, with 12 bases between the two ends. The CDR3 DNA is TGTGCCAGCAGCTTGACAGGGTGGGCATACGAGCAGTACTTC. Translating gives CASSLTGWAYEQYF.

The chain is built from TRBV7-9 and TRBJ2-1, with D unclear. CDR1 SEHNR and CDR2 FQNEAQ come from the germline V gene (reference sequence). CDR3 size: 12 residues. Trimming removed 2 bases at V and 10 bases at J, with 9 bases between. CDR3 DNA sequence: TGTGCCAGCAGCTTAACCCCGGAGGAGCAGTTCTTC. It codes for CASSLTPEEQFF. Combining the CDR3 with reference TRBV7-9 and TRBJ2-1 gives the whole variable domain DTGVSQNPRHKITKRGQNVTFRCDPISEHNRLYWYRQTLGQGPEFLTYFQNEAQLEKSRLLSDRFSAERPKGSFSTLEIQRTEQGDSAMYLCASSLTPEEQFFGPGTRLTVL.

In its sample, this clone was seen once. The chain links TRBV7-9 to TRBJ1-4; a weak D match, TRBD1 (5 bases). The CDR3 extends over 15 amino acids. V was shortened by 5 bases and J by 7 bases, with 17 bases between the two germline ends. CDR1 and CDR2 (germline): SEHNR, FQNEAQ (reference sequence). CDR3 loop: CASSREVGLTEKLFF. The CDR3 nucleotides read TGTGCCAGCAGCCGCGAGGTGGGACTGACTGAAAAACTGTTTTTT.

The chain joins TRBV21-1 to TRBJ2-3; TRBD2, the D gene given by the table, was not confirmed from the DNA. TRBV21-1 is reported as a pseudogene. The CDR3 runs to 22 residues. CDR3 residues: CASSTRYGLAGGQSRNTDTQYF. CDR3 coding DNA: TGTGCCAGCAGCACTAGATACGGACTAGCGGGGGGGCAGAGCAGGAACACAGATACGCAGTATTTT.

The chain recombines TRBV20-1 with TRBJ2-3, with no clear D. The CDR3 covers 9 residues. Trimming left V 3 bases short and J 10 bases short, with 5 bases between. Germline V gene data show CDR1 as DFQATT and CDR2 as SNEGSKA (reference sequence). CDR3 nucleotides: TGCAGTGCTAGGGCCTCGCAGTATTTT. Protein product: CSARASQYF.

This chain connects TRBV7-9 to TRBJ2-2; D is undetermined. CDR1 is SEHNR and CDR2 is FQNEAQ in the germline V gene (reference sequence). CDR3 length equals 13 residues. V lost 2 bases, J lost 5 bases, and 6 bases lay in between. This CDR3 is CASSLRVTGELFF. The DNA for the CDR3 is TGTGCCAGCAGCTTAAGGGTAACCGGGGAGCTGTTTTTT.

This chain links TRBV5-6 with TRBJ1-2; 7 bases map to TRBD1. The J segment lost 6 bases and the V segment lost 1 base, leaving 9 bases of the junction unmatched. Per the germline V gene, CDR1 is SGHDT and CDR2 is YYEEEE. This CDR3 is built from 15 residues. CDR3 sequence: CASSLHRGLSDGYTF. In DNA, the CDR3 is TGTGCCAGCAGCTTGCACAGGGGATTGTCTGATGGCTACACCTTC.

The rearrangement joins TRBV5-5 to TRBJ1-6; 7 nucleotides agree with TRBD1. J gave up 4 bases and V 2 bases, and 9 bases lay outside the gene matches. This CDR3 is 17 amino acids long. The germline V gene has CDR1 SGHKS and CDR2 YYEKEE (reference sequence). The CDR3 bases are TGTGCCAGCAGCTTAACCCCGGGACAGCGATATAATTCACCCCTCCACTTT. This codes for CASSLTPGQRYNSPLHF.

The chain is built from TRBV7-2 and TRBJ2-7; 11 bases map to TRBD2. CDR3 length equals 15 residues. CDR1 SGHTA and CDR2 FQGNSA come from the germline V gene. Trimming took 3 bases from V and 5 from J; bases not matched to a gene: 6. The CDR3 coding sequence is TGTGCCAGCAGCTTTAGCGGGGGGGCTCGGAACGAGCAGTACTTC. Encoded protein: CASSFSGGARNEQYF.

The rearrangement joins TRBV18 to TRBJ2-5; 10 bases are a match to TRBD2. This CDR3 is built from 16 residues. Looked up from germline, CDR1 is KGHSH and CDR2 is LQKENI. V gave up 3 bases and J gave up 2 bases; unmatched junction bases: 6. The CDR3: CASSPPSGGQQETQYF. In DNA form, the CDR3 reads TGTGCCAGCTCACCTCCTAGCGGGGGCCAACAAGAGACCCAGTACTTC.

The chain couples TRBV28 to TRBJ1-2; D not resolved. The CDR3 runs 14 residues. V was cut by 3 bases and J by 3 bases, with 11 bases left in between. Per the germline V gene, CDR1 is MDHEN and CDR2 is SYDVKM. This CDR3 reads CASSFIGGHYGYTF. The CDR3 coding sequence is TGTGCCAGCAGTTTCATAGGAGGGCACTATGGCTACACCTTC.

This rearrangement joins TRBV18 to TRBJ1-1, with D uncertain. CDR3 size: 13 residues. Per the germline V gene, CDR1 is KGHSH and CDR2 is LQKENI. The V gene lost 6 bases and the J gene lost 1 base, with 9 bases spanning the gap. In DNA form, the CDR3 reads TGTGCCAGCTCCTTTACTGGGAACACTGAAGCTTTCTTT. It codes for CASSFTGNTEAFF. Filled out from reference TRBV18 and TRBJ1-1, the complete variable domain reads NAGVMQNPRHLVRRRGQEARLRCSPMKGHSHVYWYRQLPEEGLKFMVYLQKENIIDESGMPKERFSAEFPKEGPSILRIQQVVRGDSAAYFCASSFTGNTEAFFGQGTRLTVV.

The chain links TRBV5-4 to TRBJ1-3, with 10 bases matching TRBD1. Germline V gene sequence: CDR1 SGHNT, CDR2 YYREEE (reference sequence). The CDR3 spans 16 residues. The V segment lost 3 bases and the J segment 3 bases; nucleotides outside the gene matches: 6. The CDR3 DNA reads TGTGCCAGCAGCTCTCCAGGACAGGGGGTTGGAAACACCATATATTTT. This sequence encodes CASSSPGQGVGNTIYF.

CDR3 bases: TGTGCCAGCAGCTTCAATGAAGGGGCGCAGGAGTCCCACGAGCAGTACTTC. It translates to CASSFNEGAQESHEQYF. The chain has TRBV11-2 and TRBJ2-7; D may be TRBD1 (5 bases). The V end was cut by 3 bases, the J end by 5 bases, with 23 bases between. Germline CDR1 is SGHAT and CDR2 is FQNNGV. This CDR3 has 17 residues.

The genes are TRBV6-5 and TRBJ1-1, with 8 bases identical to TRBD1. There are 16 residues in the CDR3. The V gene end was trimmed by 4 bases and the J gene end by 6 bases; junction bases not matched to a gene: 13. Germline assignment: CDR1 MNHEY and CDR2 SVGAGI. The CDR3 nucleotides are TGTGCCAGCAGTTGGATCAGGGGGCTTCTAGCTGCTGAAGCTTTCTTT. It codes for CASSWIRGLLAAEAFF.

This clone has a handful of counts. The rearrangement joins TRBV4-3 to TRBJ1-6; weak D call: TRBD1 (6 bases). The CDR3 totals 14 residues. V was trimmed by 4 bases and J by 6 bases, leaving 10 bases between them. Germline V gene sequence: CDR1 LGHNA, CDR2 YSLEER. The CDR3 sequence is CASSPGHVNSPLHF. In nucleotides, the CDR3 is TGCGCCAGCAGCCCGGGACACGTTAATTCACCCCTCCACTTT.

V and J are TRBV4-1 and TRBJ2-1; unclear D gene. V lost 1 base, J lost 10 bases, and 17 bases lay in between. The CDR3 consists of 15 residues. CDR1 is MGHRA and CDR2 is YSYEKL in the germline V gene. CDR3 region: CASSQVPMGTLEQFF. The CDR3 region has the DNA TGCGCCAGCAGCCAAGTCCCGATGGGTACACTAGAGCAGTTCTTC.

The chain uses TRBV11-2 and TRBJ1-3; D is undetermined. The CDR3 contains 16 residues. Between the trimmed V and J ends, which lost 0 bases and 2 bases, there was a span of 11 bases. Germline V gives CDR1 SGHAT, CDR2 FQNNGV. The CDR3: CASSLDLRSPGNTIYF. The CDR3 DNA follows: TGTGCCAGCAGCTTAGATCTAAGGAGCCCTGGAAACACCATATATTTT.

The chain links TRBV25-1 to TRBJ2-1, with D possibly TRBD1 on 6 matching bases. This CDR3 is built from 16 residues. V gave up 6 bases and J gave up 0 bases, with 15 bases separating them. Germline CDR1 and CDR2: MGHDK and SYGVNS. Written as DNA, the CDR3 is TGTGCCAGCAGCAGGGGTAGAACACACTCCTACAATGAGCAGTTCTTC. Translated, it gives CASSRGRTHSYNEQFF.

The chain is built from TRBV6-1 and TRBJ2-3; 12 bases are shared with TRBD2. CDR1 MNHNS and CDR2 SASEGT come from the germline V gene. This CDR3 has 16 amino acids. After removal of 2 bases from V and 0 bases from J, the junction contained 0 bases not matched to a gene. CDR3 amino acids: CASSELAGGSTDTQYF. Here the CDR3 DNA reads TGTGCCAGCAGTGAACTAGCGGGGGGGAGCACAGATACGCAGTATTTT.

V gene TRBV7-9 combines with J gene TRBJ2-7; D may be TRBD2 (6 bases). CDR3 size: 13 residues. The V end lost 5 bases, the J end lost 4 bases, and 12 bases lay between the germline ends. Germline V gives CDR1 SEHNR, CDR2 FQNEAQ (reference sequence). Here the CDR3 DNA reads TGTGCCAGCAGCCCTAGCGTCCTATACGAGCAGTACTTC. Its protein product is CASSPSVLYEQYF.

This sequence joins TRBV20-1 and TRBJ1-2; 7 bases align to TRBD1. This CDR3 has 11 amino acids. CDR1 is DFQATT, CDR2 SNEGSKA, per germline (reference sequence). Losses at the gene ends were 5 bases for V and 8 bases for J; bases not matched to a gene: 5. The CDR3 is CSAGRGQGYTF. CDR3 nucleotides: TGCAGTGCTGGTAGGGGGCAAGGCTACACCTTC.

The chain is built from TRBV21-1 and TRBJ1-2. TRBV21-1 is flagged as a pseudogene. This CDR3 is built from 14 residues. DNA for the CDR3: TGTGCCCAATTGCCCCTCAAAGCTAACTATGGCTACACCTTC. Translating gives CAQLPLKANYGYTF.

The rearrangement joins TRBV4-1 to TRBJ2-5, with unresolved D. CDR1 is MGHRA and CDR2 is YSYEKL in the germline V gene. V lost 3 bases to trimming and J lost 4 bases, with 3 bases between them. The CDR3 is 11 residues long. The CDR3 loop is CASSQLETQYF. The CDR3 DNA follows: TGCGCCAGCAGCCAGTTAGAGACCCAGTACTTC.

In this sample, this clone turned up once. V and J are TRBV28 and TRBJ1-1; 12 nucleotides agree with TRBD1. This CDR3 comprises 15 residues. Germline V gene sequence: CDR1 MDHEN, CDR2 SYDVKM. The junction had 4 bases not matched to a gene; V was cut back by 3 bases and J by 5 bases. This chain's CDR3 is CASSLRDRGLTEAFF. The CDR3 coding sequence is TGTGCCAGCAGTTTGCGGGACAGGGGGCTGACTGAAGCTTTCTTT.